This T cell receptor beta chain appears in the sequencing data of a study of blood T cell repertoires in COVID-19. The wider study: Acute and convalescent COVID-19 samples came from the United States, Italy and Spain. PBMCs, B-cell-depleted T cells, or T cells were the source of the cDNA or gDNA that made up the material.

As processed by the authors: Nucleated cell counts were estimated from reference gene primer amplification. Sequenced by immunoSEQ multiplex PCR; TCRdb stores in-frame clones only, minus some. That table is the source of V, J and clone size, and D and trimming were worked out from the DNA. The table lists under 550,000 clones, about 90% of them singletons, with roughly 0.84% in the top ten. Per germline, CDR1 SNHLY and CDR2 FYNNEI. The V and J ends lost 11 bases and 7 bases respectively, with 18 bases between them. CDR3 size: 12 residues. The sequence was obtained from a man aged 18 to 30 with COVID-19, enrolled during active disease. Sequenced material: peripheral blood. This chain uses TRBV2 with TRBJ2-7; a possible D gene is TRBD2 (5 bases). This CDR3 is CAGRRGSVEQYF. As DNA, the CDR3 is TGTGCCGGCCGTCGGGGATCGGTTGAGCAGTACTTC.